The 28 T cell receptor beta chains below all came from one sample that was sequenced in a study of T-cell memory formation after mild COVID-19. From the 5' RACE reads, TCRdb called clonotypes with MiXCR, one entry per CDR3 protein. The table includes tens of thousands of distinct CDR3 sequences, roughly 15% detected once. Sequenced: PBMCs or a T cell subset sorted from them (not recorded which). These TCRs come from a man aged 18 to 30 who had mild COVID-19 (a few samples of this study predate the infection). Cell type and time point are not known.

This sequence joins TRBV28 and TRBJ2-3, with 10 bases lining up with TRBD2. The CDR3 is 15 residues long. With 5 bases clipped from V and 2 bases from J, the junction kept 4 bases outside the gene matches. CDR1 and CDR2 (germline): MDHEN, SYDVKM. This chain's CDR3 is CASSLTSGVTDTQYF. CDR3 sequence (DNA): TGTGCCAGCAGTCTTACTAGCGGGGTCACAGATACGCAGTATTTT.

This clonotype occurred many times. The rearrangement links TRBV20-1 to TRBJ2-7; possible D gene TRBD2, 6 bases. V lost 5 bases and J 3 bases, leaving 14 bases between the germline ends. The CDR3 totals 13 residues. CDR1 is DFQATT and CDR2 is SNEGSKA in the germline V gene (reference sequence). The CDR3 DNA is TGCAGTGCTGTACCGGGACTGATCTACGAGCAGTACTTC. Its protein product is CSAVPGLIYEQYF.

This clonotype was counted many times. The chain joins TRBV7-8 to TRBJ2-3; maybe TRBD2 (5 bases). Germline lookup yields CDR1 SGHVS and CDR2 FQNEAQ. This CDR3 has 14 residues. The ends were cut back, 6 bases at V and 5 bases at J, with 15 bases in the middle. The CDR3 DNA reads TGTGCCAGCAGAGAGGGCCCGAGATTAGATACGCAGTATTTT. Residues: CASREGPRLDTQYF. The variable domain in full, with the rest retrieved from reference TRBV7-8 and TRBJ2-3, is GAGVSQSPRYKVAKRGQDVALRCDPISGHVSLFWYQQALGQGPEFLTYFQNEAQLDKSGLPSDRFFAERPEGSVSTLKIQRTQQEDSAVYLCASREGPRLDTQYFGPGTRLTVL.

Ten or more counts support this clonotype. The rearrangement links TRBV18 to TRBJ2-5; D is ambiguous. Germline V gives CDR1 KGHSH, CDR2 LQKENI. V lost 6 bases and J lost 4, with 15 bases in between. The CDR3 is 14 amino acids. This chain's CDR3 is CASSDPRVGETQYF. CDR3 nucleotides: TGTGCCAGCTCCGACCCGCGAGTTGGAGAGACCCAGTACTTC.

In its sample, this clonotype was seen many times. The chain combines TRBV4-1 with TRBJ2-1; TRBD1 agrees at 9 bases. This CDR3 is 14 amino acids long. The germline gives CDR1 MGHRA, CDR2 YSYEKL. The trim removed 4 bases at V and 8 bases at J, leaving 6 bases unmatched. The CDR3 sequence: CASSPGQGRDEQFF. Written as DNA, the CDR3 is TGCGCCAGCAGCCCTGGACAGGGGAGGGATGAGCAGTTCTTC.

The chain links TRBV4-1 to TRBJ2-5, with 7 nucleotides matching TRBD2. This CDR3 region has 15 residues. J was trimmed by 5 bases and V by 1 base; bases with no gene match: 7. The germline V gene has CDR1 MGHRA and CDR2 YSYEKL. CDR3 in DNA: TGCGCCAGCAGCCAAGGCGGGGGAGGGAGGGAGACCCAGTACTTC. Its translation is CASSQGGGGRETQYF.

This sequence joins TRBV5-4 and TRBJ1-2; unclear D gene. CDR3 length: 15 amino acids. The V end lost 4 bases, the J end lost 0 bases, and 13 bases lay between the germline ends. Germline values: CDR1 SGHNT, CDR2 YYREEE (reference sequence). CDR3 protein: CASSRGEDTNYGYTF. CDR3 sequence (DNA): TGTGCCAGCAGCCGCGGGGAAGATACTAACTATGGCTACACCTTC. Filled out from reference TRBV5-4 and TRBJ1-2, the complete variable domain reads ETGVTQSPTHLIKTRGQQVTLRCSSQSGHNTVSWYQQALGQGPQFIFQYYREEENGRGNFPPRFSGLQFPNYSSELNVNALELDDSALYLCASSRGEDTNYGYTFGSGTRLTVV.

This clonotype turned up a few times. The rearrangement uses TRBV29-1 and TRBJ2-1; 12 nucleotides match TRBD2. With 1 base clipped from V and 10 bases from J, the junction kept 8 bases outside the gene matches. The CDR3 is 15 amino acids. The V gene's germline CDR1 is SQVTM and CDR2 ANQGSEA. The DNA of the CDR3 is TGCAGCGTTGAAGGGGCTAGCGGGGGGGTATGGGAGCAGTTCTTC. It is translated as CSVEGASGGVWEQFF.

This clonotype was detected a few times. The rearrangement joins TRBV5-8 to TRBJ2-7; no clear D. Trimming shortened V by 0 bases and J by 0 bases, and 4 bases separated the two germline ends. Germline V gene sequence: CDR1 SGHTS, CDR2 YDEGEE. The CDR3 contains 13 residues. CDR3 DNA sequence: TGTGCCAGCAGCTTGGCCAGCTCCTACGAGCAGTACGTC. Encoded protein: CASSLASSYEQYV.

The gene calls are TRBV27 and TRBJ1-1; tentatively, D is TRBD1 (6 bases). This CDR3 is built from 13 residues. The V and J ends lost 8 bases and 4 bases respectively, with 14 bases between them. CDR1 is MNHEY, CDR2 SMNVEV, per germline (reference sequence). The CDR3 loop reads CASGVGGPTEAFF. Here the CDR3 DNA reads TGTGCCAGCGGAGTTGGGGGGCCCACTGAAGCTTTCTTT.

This clonotype showed up just a few times. The chain uses TRBV7-9 and TRBJ1-3, with D tentatively TRBD1 (5 bases). The germline V and J ends were trimmed by 6 bases and 2 bases, with 11 bases remaining between them. This CDR3 spans 14 amino acids. Germline CDR1 is SEHNR and CDR2 is FQNEAQ (reference sequence). The CDR3 protein is CASSKEGPGNTIYF. DNA of the CDR3: TGTGCCAGCAGTAAAGAGGGGCCTGGAAACACCATATATTTT.

The table lists this clonotype with many counts. CDR3 DNA: TGTGCCAGCAGTTACCGCAGGGTTGCTAACTATGGCTACACCTTC. Its translation: CASSYRRVANYGYTF. The chain has TRBV6-5 and TRBJ1-2; the D gene is possibly TRBD1 (5 bases). The germline CDR1 and CDR2 sequences are MNHEY and SVGAGI. Trimming removed 2 bases at V and 0 bases at J, with 10 bases between. The length of the CDR3 is 15 residues.

The chain employs TRBV4-1 and TRBJ2-3, with 8 bases matching TRBD1. This CDR3 region has 16 residues. J was trimmed by 2 bases and V by 4 bases; bases with no gene match: 8. Germline lookup yields CDR1 MGHRA and CDR2 YSYEKL. The CDR3 reads CASSRIPGQDTDTQYF. In DNA form, the CDR3 reads TGCGCCAGCAGCCGTATCCCGGGACAGGACACAGATACGCAGTATTTT.

This sequence joins TRBV6-2 or TRBV6-3 and TRBJ2-1; D is possibly TRBD1 or TRBD2 (5 bases each). CDR1 and CDR2 from the germline V gene are MNHEY and SVGEGT. The CDR3 is made up of 18 amino acids. Trimming shortened V by 0 bases and J by 6 bases, and 21 bases separated the two germline ends. Written as DNA, the CDR3 is TGTGCCAGCAGTTACTCTCGGGACGGCGCTTTGGCTTCCAATGAGCAGTTCTTC. Its protein product is CASSYSRDGALASNEQFF.

This sequence joins TRBV12-3 or TRBV12-4 and TRBJ1-2, with D possibly TRBD1 on 5 matching bases. Deletions cut 6 bases from V and 13 bases from J, with 18 bases between. CDR3 length: 12 residues. Here the CDR3 reads CASSLQPQGGTF. The CDR3, as DNA: TGTGCCAGCAGCCTTCAACCGCAGGGAGGCACCTTC.

The chain is built from TRBV3-1 and TRBJ2-3, with 12 positions matching TRBD2. Per germline, CDR1 LGHDT and CDR2 YNNKEL (reference sequence). The ends lost 4 bases at V and 2 bases at J; junction bases unmatched: 4. The CDR3 is 16 residues long. CDR3 sequence (DNA): TGTGCCAGCAGCCCTACTAGCGGGGGGTTCACAGATACGCAGTATTTT. Protein: CASSPTSGGFTDTQYF.

The sample holds one count of this clonotype. The CDR3 nucleotides are TGTGCCAGCAGTTTATCCTCGACAAATGGCTACACCTTC. Translating gives CASSLSSTNGYTF. This sequence joins TRBV27 and TRBJ1-2, with D hard to call. CDR3 size: 13 residues. CDR1 MNHEY and CDR2 SMNVEV come from the germline V gene (reference sequence). V lost 0 bases, J lost 6 bases, and 8 bases lay in between.

This clonotype showed up just a few times. The chain joins TRBV19 to TRBJ2-2; 7 bases line up with TRBD1. This CDR3 has 14 amino acids. Losses at the gene ends were 5 bases for V and 7 bases for J; bases not matched to a gene: 7. From germline, CDR1 is LNHDA and CDR2 SQIVND (reference sequence). CDR3 in amino acids: CASSAPTGVGELFF. In DNA, the CDR3 is TGTGCCAGTAGTGCCCCCACAGGGGTCGGGGAGCTGTTTTTT.

This clonotype occurred once. The chain couples TRBV6-2 or TRBV6-3 to TRBJ1-5, with D uncertain. Germline values: CDR1 MNHEY, CDR2 SVGEGT. The CDR3 extends over 12 amino acids. With 0 bases removed from V and 9 bases from J, the gap between germline ends came to 6 bases. CDR3 sequence reads: CASSYSKGPQHF. The CDR3 DNA sequence: TGTGCCAGCAGTTACTCGAAGGGGCCCCAGCATTTT.

The CDR3 sequence is CASSQVRTGRSPYEQYV. In DNA form, the CDR3 reads TGTGCCAGCAGCCAAGTTCGAACAGGACGGAGCCCCTACGAGCAGTACGTC. The chain has TRBV4-2 and TRBJ2-7; D is possibly TRBD1 (5 bases). The ends were cut back, 1 base at V and 2 bases at J, with 18 bases in the middle. CDR3 size: 17 residues. Per germline, CDR1 LGHNA and CDR2 YNFKEQ.

V is TRBV6-5 and J is TRBJ2-2; the match to TRBD2 covers 14 bases. V shed 6 bases, J shed 9 bases, and the junction held 6 bases outside the gene matches. The CDR3 loop spans 15 amino acids. Looked up from germline, CDR1 is MNHEY and CDR2 is SVGAGI. The CDR3 sequence is CASSPGLAGGRELFF. In DNA, the CDR3 is TGTGCCAGCAGCCCTGGACTAGCGGGAGGAAGGGAGCTGTTTTTT.

Many counts were recorded for this clonotype. The rearrangement links TRBV2 to TRBJ2-2; 8 bases are shared with TRBD1. The CDR3 contains 16 residues. After removal of 8 bases from V and 4 bases from J, the junction contained 12 bases not matched to a gene. CDR1 is SNHLY and CDR2 is FYNNEI in the germline V gene. The CDR3 region has the DNA TGTGCCAGCCAAAGCCCGGAGGACAGGGCCACCGGGGAGCTGTTTTTT. It codes for CASQSPEDRATGELFF.

The chain employs TRBV12-3 or TRBV12-4 and TRBJ2-1, with 16 bases that match TRBD2. This CDR3 spans 14 amino acids. J was trimmed by 14 bases and V by 7 bases; bases with no gene match: 8. The CDR3 protein is CASIPGTSGGAEFF. CDR3 sequence (DNA): TGTGCCAGCATTCCCGGGACTAGCGGGGGGGCTGAGTTCTTC.

This clonotype was found a few times. V usage is TRBV7-6 and J usage is TRBJ2-1; 7 bases are shared with TRBD1. The CDR3 loop spans 16 amino acids. The V and J ends lost 6 bases and 0 bases, in that order; junction bases with no gene match: 8. Germline loops: CDR1 SGHVS, CDR2 FNYEAQ. CDR3 sequence (DNA): TGTGCCAGCAGGGGGGACAGACTAAGCTCCTACAATGAGCAGTTCTTC. Protein sequence: CASRGDRLSSYNEQFF.

Remarks on this clonotype: A much larger clonotype is one base distant, so this may be a read error. V usage is TRBV6-2 or TRBV6-3 and J usage is TRBJ1-5, with D unclear. CDR1 is MNHEY, CDR2 SVGEGT, per germline. The CDR3 spans 14 residues. V lost 2 bases and J lost 8, with 13 bases in between. The CDR3 spells CASSYGDPHKPQHF. The DNA for the CDR3 is TGTGCCAGCAGTTACGGAGACCCCCATAAGCCCCAGCATTTT.

The table lists this clonotype with many counts. The genes are TRBV5-5 and TRBJ2-2, with 7 bases matching TRBD2. The CDR3 sequence is 15 residues long. CDR1 is SGHKS and CDR2 is YYEKEE in the germline V gene (reference sequence). Trimming cost V 6 bases and J 4 bases; bases outside gene matches: 9. The CDR3 sequence: CASTPRGLATGELFF. DNA of the CDR3: TGTGCCAGCACCCCGCGGGGGTTGGCCACCGGGGAGCTGTTTTTT.

This clonotype was counted a few times. The gene calls are TRBV4-1 and TRBJ2-2, with 8 bases lining up with TRBD1. The J segment lost 2 bases and the V segment lost 0 bases, leaving 5 bases of the junction unmatched. The germline V gene has CDR1 MGHRA and CDR2 YSYEKL. The CDR3 spans 17 residues. The CDR3 DNA sequence: TGCGCCAGCAGCCAAGATCGGACAGGGACTAACACCGGGGAGCTGTTTTTT. Translating it yields CASSQDRTGTNTGELFF.

In its sample, this clonotype was seen a few times. This chain uses TRBV3-1 with TRBJ2-5; tentative D call: TRBD2 (6 bases). The length of the CDR3 is 17 residues. The germline CDR1 and CDR2 sequences are LGHDT and YNNKEL (reference sequence). Deletions cut 1 base from V and 1 base from J, with 16 bases between. CDR3 sequence reads: CASSQVEGGEAQETQYF. In nucleotides, the CDR3 is TGTGCCAGCAGCCAAGTTGAGGGCGGGGAAGCCCAAGAGACCCAGTACTTC.